Below are 15 T cell receptor beta chains sequenced from a single sample in a study of CD8+CD57+ T cells in acquired aplastic anemia (dated by TCRdb to 2016 to 2019). Flow cytometry had shown CD8+CD57+ cell expansion in the patients selected for sequencing. The instrument given in TCRdb is Illumina HiSeq 2000. TCR beta VDJ combination and CDR3 sequence profiling used genomic DNA as the template. TCRdb reanalyzed the raw reads on its own, using fastp at Q25 for trimming and MiXCR for clone calling, and kept in-frame beta chains. Duplicate CDR3 protein sequences are folded into a single record with the most common DNA and genes. This sample comprises approximately 150,000 distinct CDR3 sequences, 71% of them detected only once. The ten most abundant clones make up 35% to 60% of the sample. Specimen: sorted CD4+, CD8+, or CD8+CD57+ T cells (not recorded which) from PBMCs. The receptors here all came from a human donor with aplastic anemia.

The chain uses TRBV7-9 and TRBJ1-1; D ambiguous. V lost 4 bases, J lost 3 bases, and 9 bases lay in between. CDR1 is SEHNR and CDR2 is FQNEAQ in the germline V gene (reference sequence). This CDR3 spans 13 amino acids. The CDR3 loop reads CASSSTVDTEAFF. The CDR3 DNA follows: TGTGCCAGCAGCTCTACAGTAGACACTGAAGCTTTCTTT.

There are a few counts of this clonotype. V gene TRBV2 combines with J gene TRBJ2-5, with TRBD1 as a possible D gene (6 bases). The CDR3 extends over 14 amino acids. The V and J ends lost 6 bases and 2 bases respectively, with 13 bases between them. Germline CDR1 SNHLY, CDR2 FYNNEI. The CDR3 DNA follows: TGTGCCAGCAGGTACAGGGATGGGCAAGAGACCCAGTACTTC. Translating it yields CASRYRDGQETQYF. Looking up the rest from reference TRBV2 and TRBJ2-5 gives the full variable domain: EPEVTQTPSHQVTQMGQEVILRCVPISNHLYFYWYRQILGQKVEFLVSFYNNEISEKSEIFDDQFSVERPDGSNFTLKIRSTKLEDSAMYFCASRYRDGQETQYFGPGTRLLVL.

This clonotype was detected a few times. The CDR3 spells CATSGLANYEQYF. The CDR3 DNA is TGTGCCACCTCGGGACTAGCGAATTACGAGCAGTACTTC. V gene TRBV7-6 combines with J gene TRBJ2-7, with 10 bases that match TRBD2. Germline CDR1 and CDR2: SGHVS and FNYEAQ. There are 13 residues in the CDR3. With V trimmed by 10 bases and J by 4 bases, 7 bases remained unmatched.

This clonotype was detected only a few times. The chain recombines TRBV20-1 with TRBJ1-6; TRBD1 matches 10 bases. Germline V gene lookup returns CDR1 DFQATT and CDR2 SNEGSKA (reference sequence). After removal of 6 bases from V and 11 bases from J, the junction contained 13 bases not matched to a gene. The CDR3 length is 15 residues. The CDR3 DNA is TGCAGTGCGCCGATTCCGGGACAGGGGATGACACCCCTCCACTTT. It specifies CSAPIPGQGMTPLHF.

In its sample, this clonotype was seen once. The CDR3 sequence is CASSKGGGYGYTF. In nucleotides, the CDR3 is TGTGCCAGCAGTAAGGGGGGCGGCTATGGCTACACCTTC. The chain employs TRBV25-1 and TRBJ1-2; tentatively, D is TRBD1 (6 bases). CDR1 and CDR2 from the germline V gene are MGHDK and SYGVNS. CDR3 length: 13 residues. The V and J ends lost 5 bases and 4 bases respectively, with 11 bases between them.

The CDR3 sequence: CSAGTSGREQFF. In nucleotides, the CDR3 is TGCAGTGCAGGGACTAGCGGAAGAGAGCAGTTCTTC. The chain uses TRBV20-1 and TRBJ2-1, with TRBD2 matching 11 bases. The CDR3 runs to 12 residues. Trimming at V came to 6 bases and at J to 10 bases, leaving 5 bases not matched to a gene. Germline-derived CDR1 and CDR2 are DFQATT and SNEGSKA (reference sequence).

This chain connects TRBV5-1 to TRBJ2-3, with D possibly matching TRBD1 (6 bases). Germline CDR1 SGHRS, CDR2 YFSETQ. This CDR3 has 15 residues. V dropped 4 bases and J dropped 2 bases, with 14 bases sitting between them. The chain's CDR3 is CASSIQGFDTDTQYF. The CDR3 DNA sequence: TGCGCCAGCAGCATACAGGGTTTTGACACAGATACGCAGTATTTT. Drawing the rest from reference TRBV5-1 and TRBJ2-3, the complete variable domain is KAGVTQTPRYLIKTRGQQVTLSCSPISGHRSVSWYQQTPGQGLQFLFEYFSETQRNKGNFPGRFSGRQFSNSRSEMNVSTLELGDSALYLCASSIQGFDTDTQYFGPGTRLTVL.

Concerning this clonotype: One base away lies a much larger clone, so this may be a sequencing read error. The gene calls are TRBV6-1 and TRBJ1-5, with a weak D call TRBD1 (5 bases). Between the trimmed V and J ends, which lost 6 bases and 6 bases, there was a span of 18 bases. CDR3 size: 15 residues. Germline V gene lookup returns CDR1 MNHNS and CDR2 SASEGT. The CDR3 DNA sequence: TGTGCCAGCAGCGATACCGGGGCAGGGAGTCAGCCCCAGCATTTT. This gives the protein CASSDTGAGSQPQHF.

This clonotype was seen just once. The gene calls are TRBV12-3 or TRBV12-4 and TRBJ1-2, with 9 bases lining up with TRBD1. V lost 6 bases and J lost 0; bases outside the gene matches: 5. The CDR3 runs 15 residues. The CDR3: CASSRDRAANYGYTF. CDR3 bases: TGTGCCAGCAGCCGGGACAGGGCGGCTAACTATGGCTACACCTTC.

The J gene is TRBJ2-7, the V gene TRBV20-1; a possible D gene is TRBD1 (6 bases). Germline V gene sequence: CDR1 DFQATT, CDR2 SNEGSKA (reference sequence). The CDR3 is 14 amino acids. Trimming cost V 0 bases and J 7 bases, with 16 bases left between them. The CDR3 DNA sequence: TGCAGTGCTAGAGATATAGACAGGTTGGGGGAGCAGTACTTC. Residues: CSARDIDRLGEQYF.

This clonotype appeared a few times. The V call is TRBV15, the J call TRBJ2-7, with a weak D call TRBD2 (5 bases). Germline CDR1 LNHNV, CDR2 YYDKDF (reference sequence). V was clipped by 5 bases and J by 1 base, with 15 bases between them. CDR3 length equals 15 residues. CDR3 residues: CATSGWTQTSYEQYF. The CDR3 DNA reads as TGTGCCACCAGCGGGTGGACTCAAACTTCCTACGAGCAGTACTTC. Using reference TRBV15 and TRBJ2-7 for the parts outside the CDR3, the full variable domain is DAMVIQNPRYQVTQFGKPVTLSCSQTLNHNVMYWYQQKSSQAPKLLFHYYDKDFNNEADTPDNFQSRRPNTSFCFLDIRSPGLGDTAMYLCATSGWTQTSYEQYFGPGTRLTVT.

This clonotype came up many times. The chain recombines TRBV4-3 with TRBJ2-7; TRBD1 matches 8 bases. CDR1 is LGHNA, CDR2 YSLEER, per germline. This CDR3 is built from 15 residues. Trimming removed 6 bases from V and 1 base from J; junction bases left unmatched: 8. The CDR3 DNA reads as TGCGCCAGCAGTTCAGGAACAGGGGGATCCTACGAGCAGTACTTC. Its protein is CASSSGTGGSYEQYF.

The rearrangement uses TRBV15 and TRBJ2-7, with D possibly being TRBD1 (6 bases). The CDR3 runs to 15 residues. V lost 3 bases, J lost 0 bases, and 12 bases lay in between. Germline V CDR1 and CDR2: LNHNV, YYDKDF (reference sequence). The CDR3 region is CATSRGMGASYEQYF. In DNA, the CDR3 is TGTGCCACCAGCAGGGGGATGGGGGCCTCCTACGAGCAGTACTTC.

The CDR3 DNA reads as TGCAGTGCTAGGGCGGGGACAGGGAGGCACGAGCAGTACTTC. Its translation is CSARAGTGRHEQYF. V gene TRBV20-1 combines with J gene TRBJ2-7; 9 nucleotides align to TRBD1. After removal of 3 bases from V and 5 bases from J, the junction contained 8 bases not matched to a gene. The CDR3 spans 14 residues. Germline-derived CDR1 and CDR2 are DFQATT and SNEGSKA (reference sequence).

The gene calls are TRBV2 and TRBJ1-5; unclear D gene. Germline V gene lookup returns CDR1 SNHLY and CDR2 FYNNEI. This CDR3 is built from 13 residues. The V and J ends lost 5 bases and 9 bases respectively, with 14 bases between them. The CDR3 DNA is TGTGCCAGCAGTTCGTCGAGCGGTGTGCCCCAGCATTTT. It specifies CASSSSSGVPQHF.